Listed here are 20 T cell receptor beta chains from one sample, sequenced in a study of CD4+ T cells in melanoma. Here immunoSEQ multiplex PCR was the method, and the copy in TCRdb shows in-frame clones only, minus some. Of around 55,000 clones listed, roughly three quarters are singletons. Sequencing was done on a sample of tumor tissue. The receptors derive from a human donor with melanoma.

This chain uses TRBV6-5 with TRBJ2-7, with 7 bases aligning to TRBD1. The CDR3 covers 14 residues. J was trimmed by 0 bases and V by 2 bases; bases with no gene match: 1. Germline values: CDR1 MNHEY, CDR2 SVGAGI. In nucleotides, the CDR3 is TGTGCCAGCAGTTACCGGGACAGCTCCTACGAGCAGTACTTC. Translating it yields CASSYRDSSYEQYF.

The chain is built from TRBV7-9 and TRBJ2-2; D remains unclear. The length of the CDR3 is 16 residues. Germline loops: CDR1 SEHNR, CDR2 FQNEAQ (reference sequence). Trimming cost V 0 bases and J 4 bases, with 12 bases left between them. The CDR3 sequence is CASSLANGRGTGELFF. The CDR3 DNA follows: TGTGCCAGCAGCTTAGCAAACGGAAGAGGCACCGGGGAGCTGTTTTTT.

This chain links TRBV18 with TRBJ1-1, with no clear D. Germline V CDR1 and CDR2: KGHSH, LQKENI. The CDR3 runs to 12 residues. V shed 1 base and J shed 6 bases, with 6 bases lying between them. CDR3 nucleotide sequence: TGTGCCAGCTCACCACTCGTCTCTGAAGCTTTCTTT. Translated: CASSPLVSEAFF.

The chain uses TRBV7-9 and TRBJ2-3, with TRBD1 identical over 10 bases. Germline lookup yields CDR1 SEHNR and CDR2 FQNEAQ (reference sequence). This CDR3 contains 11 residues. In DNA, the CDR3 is TGTACGGGACAGGGGTCAGATACGCAGTATTTT. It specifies CTGQGSDTQYF.

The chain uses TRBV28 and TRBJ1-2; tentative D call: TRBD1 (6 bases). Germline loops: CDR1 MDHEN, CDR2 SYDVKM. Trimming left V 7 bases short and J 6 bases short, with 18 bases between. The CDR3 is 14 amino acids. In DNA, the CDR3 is TGTGCCAGCATTCCGGGGACAATGAATAATGGCTACACCTTC. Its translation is CASIPGTMNNGYTF.

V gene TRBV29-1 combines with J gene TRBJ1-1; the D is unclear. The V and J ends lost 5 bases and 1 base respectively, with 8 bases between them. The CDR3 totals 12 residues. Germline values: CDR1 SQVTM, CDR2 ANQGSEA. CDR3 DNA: TGCAGCGTTCAGCCCCCGAACACTGAAGCTTTCTTT. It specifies CSVQPPNTEAFF.

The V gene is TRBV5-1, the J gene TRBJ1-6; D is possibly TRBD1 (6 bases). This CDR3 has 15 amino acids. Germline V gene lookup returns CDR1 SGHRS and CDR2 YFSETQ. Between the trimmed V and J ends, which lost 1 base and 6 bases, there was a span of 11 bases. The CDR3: CASSLNGGSNSPLHF. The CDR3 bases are TGCGCCAGCAGCTTGAATGGGGGCTCTAATTCACCCCTCCACTTT.

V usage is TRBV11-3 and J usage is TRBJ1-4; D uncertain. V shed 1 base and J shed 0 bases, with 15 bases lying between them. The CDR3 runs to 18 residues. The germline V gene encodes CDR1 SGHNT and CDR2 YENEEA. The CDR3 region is CASSLGIEKTATNEKLFF. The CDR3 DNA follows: TGTGCCAGCAGCTTAGGAATAGAAAAGACCGCAACTAATGAAAAACTGTTTTTT.

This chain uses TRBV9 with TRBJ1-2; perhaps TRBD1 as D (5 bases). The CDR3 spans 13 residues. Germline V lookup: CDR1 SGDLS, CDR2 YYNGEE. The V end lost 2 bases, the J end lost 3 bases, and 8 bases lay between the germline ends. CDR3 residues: CASSVGADYGYTF. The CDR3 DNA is TGTGCCAGCAGCGTTGGGGCAGACTATGGCTACACCTTC.

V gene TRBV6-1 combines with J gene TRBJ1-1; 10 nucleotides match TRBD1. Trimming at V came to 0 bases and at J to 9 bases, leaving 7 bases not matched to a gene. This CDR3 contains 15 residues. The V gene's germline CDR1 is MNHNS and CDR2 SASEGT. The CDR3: CASSEARRDRGKAFF. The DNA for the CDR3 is TGTGCCAGCAGTGAAGCTCGCCGGGACAGGGGAAAAGCTTTCTTT.

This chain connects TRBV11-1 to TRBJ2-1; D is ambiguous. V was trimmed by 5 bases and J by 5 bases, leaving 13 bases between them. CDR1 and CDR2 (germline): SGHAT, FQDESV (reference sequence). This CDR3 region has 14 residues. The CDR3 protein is CASSPLDYNNEQFF. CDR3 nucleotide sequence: TGTGCCAGCAGCCCCTTGGATTATAACAATGAGCAGTTCTTC.

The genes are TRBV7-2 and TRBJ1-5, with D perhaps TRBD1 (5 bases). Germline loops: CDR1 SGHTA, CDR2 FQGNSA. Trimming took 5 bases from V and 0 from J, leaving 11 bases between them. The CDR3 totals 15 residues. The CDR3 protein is CASSPPGGSNQPQHF. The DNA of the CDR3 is TGTGCCAGCAGCCCCCCGGGGGGTAGCAATCAGCCCCAGCATTTT. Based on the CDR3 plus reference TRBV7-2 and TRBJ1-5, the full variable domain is GAGVSQSPSNKVTEKGKDVELRCDPISGHTALYWYRQSLGQGLEFLIYFQGNSAPDKSGLPSDRFSAERTGGSVSTLTIQRTQQEDSAVYLCASSPPGGSNQPQHFGDGTRLSIL.

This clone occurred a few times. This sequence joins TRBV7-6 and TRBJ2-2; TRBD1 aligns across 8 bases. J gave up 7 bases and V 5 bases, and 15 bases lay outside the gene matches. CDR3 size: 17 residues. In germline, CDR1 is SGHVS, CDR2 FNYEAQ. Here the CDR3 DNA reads TGTGCCAGCAGCCCAGGGGGCGGTCTCGCGGAGAACGGGGAGCTGTTTTTT. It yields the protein CASSPGGGLAENGELFF.

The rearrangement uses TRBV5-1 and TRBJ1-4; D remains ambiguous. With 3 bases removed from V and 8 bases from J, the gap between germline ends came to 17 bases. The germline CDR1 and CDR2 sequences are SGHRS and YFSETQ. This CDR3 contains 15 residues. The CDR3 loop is CASSSDDHLREKLFF. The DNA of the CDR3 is TGCGCCAGCAGCTCAGACGACCATCTGAGAGAAAAACTGTTTTTT.

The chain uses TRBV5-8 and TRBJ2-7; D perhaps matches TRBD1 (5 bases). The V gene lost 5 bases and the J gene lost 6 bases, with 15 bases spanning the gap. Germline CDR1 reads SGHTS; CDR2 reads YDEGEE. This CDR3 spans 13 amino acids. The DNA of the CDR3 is TGTGCCAGCAGTTGGGGCTCCGCCGGCGAGCAGTACTTC. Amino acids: CASSWGSAGEQYF.

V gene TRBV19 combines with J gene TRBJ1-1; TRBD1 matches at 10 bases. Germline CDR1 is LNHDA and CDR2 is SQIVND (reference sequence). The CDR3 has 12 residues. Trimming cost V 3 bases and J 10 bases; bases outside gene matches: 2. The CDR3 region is CASSIGTGVAFF. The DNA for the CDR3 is TGTGCCAGTAGTATTGGGACAGGGGTAGCTTTCTTT.

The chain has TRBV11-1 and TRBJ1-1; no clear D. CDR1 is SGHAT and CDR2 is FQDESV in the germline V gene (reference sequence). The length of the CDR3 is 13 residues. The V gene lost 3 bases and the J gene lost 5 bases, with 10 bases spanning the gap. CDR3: CASSFGQRTEAFF. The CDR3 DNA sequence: TGTGCCAGCAGCTTCGGCCAGCGGACTGAAGCTTTCTTT.

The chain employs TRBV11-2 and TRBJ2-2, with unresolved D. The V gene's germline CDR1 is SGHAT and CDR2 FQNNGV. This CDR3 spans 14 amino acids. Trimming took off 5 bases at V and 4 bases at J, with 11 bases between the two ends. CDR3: CASSPRLSTGELFF. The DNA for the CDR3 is TGTGCCAGCAGCCCCCGTTTAAGCACCGGGGAGCTGTTTTTT. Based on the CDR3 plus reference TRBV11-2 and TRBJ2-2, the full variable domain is EAGVAQSPRYKIIEKRQSVAFWCNPISGHATLYWYQQILGQGPKLLIQFQNNGVVDDSQLPKDRFSAERLKGVDSTLKIQPAKLEDSAVYLCASSPRLSTGELFFGEGSRLTVL.

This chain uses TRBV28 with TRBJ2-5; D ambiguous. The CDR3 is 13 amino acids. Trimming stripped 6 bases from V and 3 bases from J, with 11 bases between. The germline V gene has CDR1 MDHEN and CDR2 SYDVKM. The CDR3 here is CASRHQLEETQYF. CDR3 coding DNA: TGTGCCAGCAGACATCAACTCGAAGAGACCCAGTACTTC.

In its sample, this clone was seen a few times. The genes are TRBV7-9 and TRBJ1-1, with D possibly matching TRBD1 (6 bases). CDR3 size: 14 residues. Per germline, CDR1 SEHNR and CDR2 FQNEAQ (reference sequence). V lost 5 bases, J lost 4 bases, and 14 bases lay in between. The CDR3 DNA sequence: TGTGCCAGCAGCGCGGGGGGGGCAATCACTGAAGCTTTCTTT. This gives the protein CASSAGGAITEAFF.